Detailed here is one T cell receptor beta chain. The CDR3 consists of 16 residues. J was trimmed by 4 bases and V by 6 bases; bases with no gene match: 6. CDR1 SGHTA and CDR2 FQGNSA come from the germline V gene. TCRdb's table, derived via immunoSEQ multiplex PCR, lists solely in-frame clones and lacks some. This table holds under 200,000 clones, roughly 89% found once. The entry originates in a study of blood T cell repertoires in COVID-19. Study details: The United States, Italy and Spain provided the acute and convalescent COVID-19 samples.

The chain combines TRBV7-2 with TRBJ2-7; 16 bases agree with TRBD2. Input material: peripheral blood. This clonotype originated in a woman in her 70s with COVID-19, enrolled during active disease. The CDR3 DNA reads TGTGCCAGCAGTTCTCCGGGACTAGCGGGGGGGTACGAGCAGTACTTC. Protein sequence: CASSSPGLAGGYEQYF. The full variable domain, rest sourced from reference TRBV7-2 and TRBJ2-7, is GAGVSQSPSNKVTEKGKDVELRCDPISGHTALYWYRQSLGQGLEFLIYFQGNSAPDKSGLPSDRFSAERTGGSVSTLTIQRTQQEDSAVYLCASSSPGLAGGYEQYFGPGTRLTVT.